The present T cell receptor beta chain was sequenced within a study of T cell repertoires in cytomegalovirus infection (dated by TCRdb to about 2019). With respect to the entire study: Donor HLA type was relevant to the analysis, as public TCR beta signatures indicated carriage of CMV infection together with the matching HLA type. The study at large found these results: The ex vivo response was dominated by HLA-C-restricted CMV-specific TCR beta clonotypes, which also provided the single most frequent clonotype in two of eight donors. In both this cohort and an independent cohort of 300 to 450 donors, the cumulative frequency of public TCR beta family members distinguished carriers of CMV infection plus the relevant HLA type.

A single count supports this clonotype. No cognate antigen has been identified for it. A much more abundant neighbour one base away suggests this may be a read error. From the germline V gene, CDR1 is MGHRA and CDR2 is YSYEKL. Relative to germline, V is 4 bases shorter and J is 0 bases shorter, with 11 bases between their ends. From its cysteine to its phenylalanine, the CDR3 spans 15 amino acids. Only the CDR3 region is kept as DNA, spanning 45 bases read in frame from base 1. The data were produced on an Illumina HiSeq 1500. TCRdb applied fastp at Q25 and MiXCR to the public reads, then kept only in-frame beta chains. Rows with a matching CDR3 protein are joined into one entry that keeps the most common DNA and genes. Present in this sample are 200,000 to 300,000 distinct CDR3 sequences, over 8% of which were seen just once. The ten largest clonotypes hold approximately 16% of the sample.

The sequencing input was PBMCs. This TCR came from a human donor in good health (CMV status not recorded). Some clones in this sample may be carry-over from other donors' samples. The chain links TRBV4-1 with TRBJ2-3, with the D gene not clear enough to name. The CDR3 sequence is CASSLDAASTDTQYF. The sequenced DNA is TGCGCCAGCAGCCTAGACGCAGCCAGCACAGATACGCAGTATTTT.